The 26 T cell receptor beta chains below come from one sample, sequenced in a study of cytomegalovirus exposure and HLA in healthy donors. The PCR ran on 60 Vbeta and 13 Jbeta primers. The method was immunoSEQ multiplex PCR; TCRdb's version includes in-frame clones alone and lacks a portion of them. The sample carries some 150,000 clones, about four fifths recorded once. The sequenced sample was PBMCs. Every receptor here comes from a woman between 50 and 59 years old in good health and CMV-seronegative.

The CDR3 sequence is CASSERTLLGNQPQHF. The CDR3, as DNA: TGTGCCAGCAGTGAACGGACACTCCTCGGCAATCAGCCCCAGCATTTT. The gene calls are TRBV28 and TRBJ1-5; D may be TRBD1 (5 bases). CDR1 and CDR2 from the germline V gene are MDHEN and SYDVKM. Trimming left V 5 bases short and J 2 bases short, with 16 bases between. CDR3 length: 16 amino acids.

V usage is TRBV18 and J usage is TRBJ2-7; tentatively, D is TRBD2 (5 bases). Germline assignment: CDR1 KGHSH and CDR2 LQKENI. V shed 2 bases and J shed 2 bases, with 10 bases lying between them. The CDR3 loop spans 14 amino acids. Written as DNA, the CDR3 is TGTGCCAGCTCACCAGCAGGCGGGCCCTACGAGCAGTACTTC. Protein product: CASSPAGGPYEQYF.

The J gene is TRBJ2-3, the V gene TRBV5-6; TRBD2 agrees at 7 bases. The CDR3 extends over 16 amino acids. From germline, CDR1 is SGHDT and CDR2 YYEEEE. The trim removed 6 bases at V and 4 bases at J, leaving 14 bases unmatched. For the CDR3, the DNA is TGTGCCAGCATCCGTGTTGGGGCGGGGGATTCAGATACGCAGTATTTT. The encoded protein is CASIRVGAGDSDTQYF.

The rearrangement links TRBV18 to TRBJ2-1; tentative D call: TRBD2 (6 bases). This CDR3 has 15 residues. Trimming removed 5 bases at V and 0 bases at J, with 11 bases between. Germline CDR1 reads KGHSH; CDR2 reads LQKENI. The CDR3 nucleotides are TGTGCCAGCTCAACCGGGGGAAGCTCCTACAATGAGCAGTTCTTC. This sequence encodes CASSTGGSSYNEQFF.

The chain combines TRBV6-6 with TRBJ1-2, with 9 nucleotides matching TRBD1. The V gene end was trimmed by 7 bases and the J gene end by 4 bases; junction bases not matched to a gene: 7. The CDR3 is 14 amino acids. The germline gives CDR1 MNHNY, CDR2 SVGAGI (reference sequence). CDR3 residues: CASTGDRVAYGYTF. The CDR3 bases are TGTGCCAGCACCGGGGACAGGGTGGCCTATGGCTACACCTTC.

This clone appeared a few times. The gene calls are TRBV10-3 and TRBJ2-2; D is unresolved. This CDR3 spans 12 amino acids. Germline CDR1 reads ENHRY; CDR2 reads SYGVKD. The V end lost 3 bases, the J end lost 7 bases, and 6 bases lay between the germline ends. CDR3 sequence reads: CAISESVGELFF. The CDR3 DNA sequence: TGTGCCATCAGTGAATCGGTCGGGGAGCTGTTTTTT.

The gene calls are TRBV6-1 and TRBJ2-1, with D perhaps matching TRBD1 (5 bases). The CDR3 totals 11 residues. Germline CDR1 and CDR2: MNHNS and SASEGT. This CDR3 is CATSGYNEQFF. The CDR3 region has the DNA TGTGCAACCTCAGGGTACAATGAGCAGTTCTTC.

In DNA form, the CDR3 reads TGTGCCAGCGGGGAGGGCTATAGCAATCAGCCCCAGCATTTT. As protein: CASGEGYSNQPQHF. The chain links TRBV28 to TRBJ1-5; D remains unclear. The length of the CDR3 is 14 residues. Deletions cut 8 bases from V and 0 bases from J, with 11 bases between. CDR1 MDHEN and CDR2 SYDVKM come from the germline V gene.

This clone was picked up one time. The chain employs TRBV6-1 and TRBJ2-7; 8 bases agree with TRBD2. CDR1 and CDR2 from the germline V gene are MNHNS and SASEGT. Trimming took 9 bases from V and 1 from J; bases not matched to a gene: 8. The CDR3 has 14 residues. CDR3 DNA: TGTGCCAGTTCAGCGGGGGTAGAATCCTACGAGCAGTACTTC. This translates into CASSAGVESYEQYF.

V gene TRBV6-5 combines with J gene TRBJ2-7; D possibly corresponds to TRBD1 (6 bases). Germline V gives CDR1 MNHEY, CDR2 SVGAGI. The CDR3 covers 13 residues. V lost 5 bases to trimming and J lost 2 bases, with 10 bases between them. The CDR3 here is CASSATGTYEQYF. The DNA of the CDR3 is TGTGCCAGCAGTGCAACAGGGACCTACGAGCAGTACTTC.

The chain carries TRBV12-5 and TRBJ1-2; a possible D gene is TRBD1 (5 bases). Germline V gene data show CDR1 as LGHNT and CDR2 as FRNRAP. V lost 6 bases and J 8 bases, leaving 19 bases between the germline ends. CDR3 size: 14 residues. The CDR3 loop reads CASGLYPPGYGYTF. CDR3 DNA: TGTGCTAGTGGACTGTACCCTCCAGGGTACGGCTACACCTTC.

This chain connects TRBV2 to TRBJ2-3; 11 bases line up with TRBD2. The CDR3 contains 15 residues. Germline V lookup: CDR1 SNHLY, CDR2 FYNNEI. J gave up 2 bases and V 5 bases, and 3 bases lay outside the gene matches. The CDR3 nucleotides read TGTGCCAGCAGTATAGCGGGGGGGATCACAGATACGCAGTATTTT. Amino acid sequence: CASSIAGGITDTQYF.

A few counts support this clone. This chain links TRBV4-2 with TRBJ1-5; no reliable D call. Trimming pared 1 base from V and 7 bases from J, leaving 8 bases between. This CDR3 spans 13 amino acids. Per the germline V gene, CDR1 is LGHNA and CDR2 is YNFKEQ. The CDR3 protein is CASSQGGFQPQHF. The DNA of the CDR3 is TGTGCCAGCAGCCAAGGAGGGTTCCAGCCCCAGCATTTT.

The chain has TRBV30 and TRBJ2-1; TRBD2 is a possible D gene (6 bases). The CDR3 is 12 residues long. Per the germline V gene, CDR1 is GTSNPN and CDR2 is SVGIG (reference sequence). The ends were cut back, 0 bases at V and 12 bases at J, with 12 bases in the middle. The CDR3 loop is CAWSVSLGGQFF. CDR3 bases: TGTGCCTGGAGTGTAAGTCTGGGGGGGCAGTTCTTC.

The CDR3 protein is CASSLGASGYQETQYF. Written as DNA, the CDR3 is TGTGCCAGCAGCTTAGGGGCTAGCGGGTACCAAGAGACCCAGTACTTC. The chain has TRBV7-9 and TRBJ2-5, with 8 bases fitting TRBD2. The germline CDR1 and CDR2 sequences are SEHNR and FQNEAQ (reference sequence). J gave up 0 bases and V 1 base, and 4 bases lay outside the gene matches. The CDR3 covers 16 residues. Filled out from reference TRBV7-9 and TRBJ2-5, the complete variable domain reads DTGVSQNPRHKITKRGQNVTFRCDPISEHNRLYWYRQTLGQGPEFLTYFQNEAQLEKSRLLSDRFSAERPKGSFSTLEIQRTEQGDSAMYLCASSLGASGYQETQYFGPGTRLLVL.

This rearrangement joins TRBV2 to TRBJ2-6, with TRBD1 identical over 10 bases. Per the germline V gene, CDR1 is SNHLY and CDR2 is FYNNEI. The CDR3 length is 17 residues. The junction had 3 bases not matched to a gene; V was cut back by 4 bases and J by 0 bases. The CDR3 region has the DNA TGTGCCAGCAGTGGGGGACAGGGGTTCTCTGGGGCCAACGTCCTGACTTTC. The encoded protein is CASSGGQGFSGANVLTF.

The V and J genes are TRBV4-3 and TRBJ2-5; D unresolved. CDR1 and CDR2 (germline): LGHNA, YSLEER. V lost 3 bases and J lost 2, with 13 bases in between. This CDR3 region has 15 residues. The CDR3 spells CASSQQLRVQETQYF. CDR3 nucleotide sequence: TGCGCCAGCAGCCAGCAACTACGGGTTCAAGAGACCCAGTACTTC.

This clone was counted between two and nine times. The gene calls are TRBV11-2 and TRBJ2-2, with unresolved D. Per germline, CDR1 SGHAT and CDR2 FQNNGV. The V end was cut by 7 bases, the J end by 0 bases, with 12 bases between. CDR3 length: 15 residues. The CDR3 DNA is TGTGCCAGCACCCTGGCCCGGGCGAACACCGGGGAGCTGTTTTTT. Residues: CASTLARANTGELFF.

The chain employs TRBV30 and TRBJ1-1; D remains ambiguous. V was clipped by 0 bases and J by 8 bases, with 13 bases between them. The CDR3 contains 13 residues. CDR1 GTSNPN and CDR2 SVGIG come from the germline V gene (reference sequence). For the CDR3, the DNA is TGTGCCTGGAGTGTAGAGATCTACCGAGAAGCTTTCTTT. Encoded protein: CAWSVEIYREAFF.

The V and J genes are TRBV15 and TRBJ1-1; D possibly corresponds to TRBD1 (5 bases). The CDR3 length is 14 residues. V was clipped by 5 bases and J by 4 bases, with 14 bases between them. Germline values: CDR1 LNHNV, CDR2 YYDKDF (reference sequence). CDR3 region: CATSPRRGSTEAFF. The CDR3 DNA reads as TGTGCCACCAGCCCCCGGAGGGGAAGCACTGAAGCTTTCTTT.

CDR3 region: CASSLWTGGTEAFF. DNA of the CDR3: TGTGCCAGCAGCCTCTGGACAGGGGGGACTGAAGCTTTCTTT. This chain connects TRBV5-8 to TRBJ1-1; 10 nucleotides agree with TRBD1. CDR3 length: 14 amino acids. CDR1 is SGHTS, CDR2 YDEGEE, per germline. The V gene end was trimmed by 4 bases and the J gene end by 5 bases; junction bases not matched to a gene: 5.

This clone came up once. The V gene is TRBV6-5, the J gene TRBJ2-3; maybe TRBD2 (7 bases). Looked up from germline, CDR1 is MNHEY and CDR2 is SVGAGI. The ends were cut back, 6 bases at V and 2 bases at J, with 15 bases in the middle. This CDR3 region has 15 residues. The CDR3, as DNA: TGTGCCAGCAGCGAGGGCGGGGGCTTCACAGATACGCAGTATTTT. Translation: CASSEGGGFTDTQYF.

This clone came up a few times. As DNA, the CDR3 is TGTGCCAGCAGCGTAGGGGGACAGGGGAACACTGAAGCTTTCTTT. Amino acid sequence: CASSVGGQGNTEAFF. The rearrangement links TRBV9 to TRBJ1-1, with TRBD1 identical over 9 bases. Germline CDR1 is SGDLS and CDR2 is YYNGEE. After removal of 0 bases from V and 1 base from J, the junction contained 1 base not matched to a gene. CDR3 length: 15 residues.

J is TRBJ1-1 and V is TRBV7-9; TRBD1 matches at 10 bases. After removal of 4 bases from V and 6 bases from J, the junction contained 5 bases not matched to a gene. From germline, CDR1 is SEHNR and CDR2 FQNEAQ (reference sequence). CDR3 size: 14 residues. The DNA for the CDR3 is TGTGCCAGCAGCTGGGGACAGGGGACGGCTGAAGCTTTCTTT. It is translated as CASSWGQGTAEAFF.

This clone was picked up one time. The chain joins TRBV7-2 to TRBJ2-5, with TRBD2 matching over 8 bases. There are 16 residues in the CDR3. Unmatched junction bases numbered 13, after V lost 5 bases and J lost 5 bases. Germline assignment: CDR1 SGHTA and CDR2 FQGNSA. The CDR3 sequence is CASSHWAGGRGETQYF. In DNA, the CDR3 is TGTGCCAGCAGCCATTGGGCGGGGGGCCGGGGGGAGACCCAGTACTTC.

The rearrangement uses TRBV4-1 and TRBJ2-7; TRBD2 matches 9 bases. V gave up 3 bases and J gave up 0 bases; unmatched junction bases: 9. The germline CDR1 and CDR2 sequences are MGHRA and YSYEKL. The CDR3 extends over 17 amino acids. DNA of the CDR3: TGCGCCAGCAGCCATAATCCTAGCGGGGTACTCTCCTACGAGCAGTACTTC. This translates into CASSHNPSGVLSYEQYF.